This T cell receptor beta chain was retrieved from a study of T cell responses to AZD1222 COVID-19 vaccine. Study-level points and caveats: The sample set comprised mostly white British donors with more females, and clonal diversity was possibly underestimated.

Assay used: immunoSEQ multiplex PCR; TCRdb lists only in-frame clones, some missing. Counted here are about 200,000 clones, approximately 95% occurring once; the ten biggest clones make up roughly 1%. The CDR3 is made up of 14 amino acids. Germline V gives CDR1 SGHTA, CDR2 FQGNSA. Trimming removed 6 bases at V and 0 bases at J, with 11 bases between. Notes on this clone: As yet, its antigen is unknown.

Sequenced here: peripheral blood, sampled 28 days after the second AZD1222 dose. The receptor's source is an adult who received the AZD1222 COVID-19 vaccine. The chain carries TRBV7-2 and TRBJ2-5, with D hard to call. DNA for the CDR3: TGTGCCAGCAGTTTGCAGAGAAACCAAGAGACCCAGTACTTC. This sequence encodes CASSLQRNQETQYF.